The 14 T cell receptor beta chains reported below all come from one sample, sequenced in a study of T cells in Graves' hyperthyroidism and ophthalmopathy. Amplification yielded TCR beta CDR3 regions, with RNA transcripts as the source. An initial round of RT-PCR targeting the TCR CDR3 relied on the HTBI primer set. MiXCR, run by TCRdb on the multiplex PCR reads, gives a single entry per CDR3 protein. The sample holds about 360,000 distinct CDR3 sequences, approximately 13% seen once. The sequencing sample was made of blood. These receptors originate from a woman aged 18-29 years with Graves' hyperthyroidism.

This clonotype was recorded many times. The J gene is TRBJ2-7, the V gene TRBV28; 7 bases agree with TRBD2. This CDR3 spans 15 amino acids. Germline CDR1 and CDR2: MDHEN and SYDVKM. Trimming removed 2 bases from V and 3 bases from J; junction bases left unmatched: 7. The CDR3 coding sequence is TGTGCCAGCAGTTTAGGGGGAGGGATGAGCTACGAGCAGTACTTC. The encoded protein is CASSLGGGMSYEQYF.

This clonotype was recorded many times. The chain employs TRBV12-3 or TRBV12-4 and TRBJ2-7; TRBD2 might be the D (5 bases). Trimming shortened V by 5 bases and J by 2 bases, and 13 bases separated the two germline ends. This CDR3 comprises 14 residues. The DNA for the CDR3 is TGTGCCAGCAGTGGTCGCTGGGGAGCCTACGAGCAGTACTTC. This sequence encodes CASSGRWGAYEQYF.

This clonotype has ten or more counts. The CDR3 DNA sequence: TGTGCCAGCAGTCCCCGGGGTGGGACTGAAGCTTTCTTT. Protein sequence: CASSPRGGTEAFF. The rearrangement joins TRBV28 to TRBJ1-1, with D hard to call. V lost 5 bases, J lost 5 bases, and 12 bases lay in between. The CDR3 has 13 residues. In germline, CDR1 is MDHEN, CDR2 SYDVKM.

This clonotype has ten or more counts. The chain employs TRBV3-1 and TRBJ1-1; D gene unclear. This CDR3 has 16 amino acids. Germline V gene lookup returns CDR1 LGHDT and CDR2 YNNKEL (reference sequence). Trimming stripped 2 bases from V and 5 bases from J, with 18 bases between. The CDR3 spells CASSQLVSPPGTEAFF. CDR3 nucleotide sequence: TGTGCCAGCAGCCAACTCGTCTCGCCCCCGGGAACTGAAGCTTTCTTT.

In this sample, this clonotype turned up many times. This chain connects TRBV3-1 to TRBJ2-7; D remains ambiguous. Germline assignment: CDR1 LGHDT and CDR2 YNNKEL (reference sequence). CDR3 length: 15 amino acids. V gave up 3 bases and J gave up 0 bases, with 12 bases separating them. CDR3 loop: CASSHYGASSYEQYF. CDR3 in DNA: TGTGCCAGCAGCCATTATGGAGCCAGCTCCTACGAGCAGTACTTC.

This clonotype was detected ten times or more. The V gene is TRBV20-1, the J gene TRBJ2-7; 9 bases line up with TRBD1. V lost 2 bases to trimming and J lost 2 bases; unmatched junction nucleotides: 4. The CDR3 is 14 amino acids. CDR1 is DFQATT and CDR2 is SNEGSKA in the germline V gene (reference sequence). CDR3 sequence reads: CSARLDRGAYEQYF. In nucleotides, the CDR3 is TGCAGTGCTAGATTAGACAGGGGGGCCTACGAGCAGTACTTC.

In its sample, this clonotype was seen a few times. This may come from a read error, since a much larger clone is one base off. The genes are TRBV4-1 and TRBJ1-2; D not resolved. This CDR3 is built from 15 residues. Germline V gene data show CDR1 as MGHRA and CDR2 as YSYEKL. CDR3 DNA: TGCGCCAGCAGCCAAGTAGGCACCCATTACTATGGCTGCACCTTC. Amino acid sequence: CASSQVGTHYYGCTF.

In this sample, this clonotype turned up many times. The rearrangement joins TRBV6-1 to TRBJ1-2; 8 bases match TRBD1. This CDR3 is built from 13 residues. V lost 5 bases, J lost 8 bases, and 7 bases stayed unmatched. Germline CDR1 MNHNS, CDR2 SASEGT. The CDR3 loop is CASSSGQGRGYTF. CDR3 sequence (DNA): TGTGCCAGCAGTTCCGGACAGGGCCGAGGCTACACCTTC.

The table lists this clonotype with many counts. The gene calls are TRBV6-5 and TRBJ1-3, with 7 bases matching TRBD1. The J segment lost 1 base and the V segment lost 1 base, leaving 7 bases of the junction unmatched. Germline V CDR1 and CDR2: MNHEY, SVGAGI. This CDR3 has 17 residues. The CDR3 DNA is TGTGCCAGCAGTTACTACGGGACAGCTGTTTCTGGAAACACCATATATTTT. Its translation is CASSYYGTAVSGNTIYF.

This clonotype was counted at least ten times. The chain couples TRBV2 to TRBJ1-6; D is unclear. This CDR3 is 16 amino acids long. Germline V gene data show CDR1 as SNHLY and CDR2 as FYNNEI. Trimming took 4 bases from V and 0 from J, leaving 10 bases between them. CDR3 sequence (DNA): TGTGCCAGCAGTGTAGGTGGGAGCTCCTATAATTCACCCCTCCACTTT. Amino acids: CASSVGGSSYNSPLHF.

With regard to this clonotype: A junction end diverges from the germline sequence, so it may reflect a read error. The chain links TRBV28 to TRBJ2-5, with TRBD2 identical over 12 bases. There are 15 residues in the CDR3. CDR1 and CDR2 (germline): MDHEN, SYDVKM. Here the CDR3 DNA reads TGTGCCAGCAGTCTACGGACTAGCGGGGAAGAGGCCCAGTACTTC. This sequence encodes CASSLRTSGEEAQYF. The variable domain in full, with the rest retrieved from reference TRBV28 and TRBJ2-5, is DVKVTQSSRYLVKRTGEKVFLECVQDMDHENMFWYRQDPGLGLRLIYFSYDVKMKEKGDIPEGYSVSREKKERFSLILESASTNQTSMYLCASSLRTSGEEAQYFGPGTRLLVL.

The chain carries TRBV6-1 and TRBJ1-4; 7 bases align to TRBD1. CDR3 length: 17 residues. Losses at the gene ends were 8 bases for V and 5 bases for J; bases not matched to a gene: 17. Germline CDR1 is MNHNS and CDR2 is SASEGT. The CDR3 DNA reads TGTGCCAGCTTGAAGGGGTACCAGACAGGGCCCAATGAAAAACTGTTTTTT. It specifies CASLKGYQTGPNEKLFF.

This sequence joins TRBV9 and TRBJ2-2, with a weak D call TRBD1 (6 bases). CDR3 length equals 15 residues. The germline V gene has CDR1 SGDLS and CDR2 YYNGEE. Trimming stripped 0 bases from V and 7 bases from J, with 13 bases between. CDR3 sequence (DNA): TGTGCCAGCAGCGTAGCCCCGGGACATCGCGGGGAGCTGTTTTTT. This gives the protein CASSVAPGHRGELFF. Drawing the rest from reference TRBV9 and TRBJ2-2, the complete variable domain is DSGVTQTPKHLITATGQRVTLRCSPRSGDLSVYWYQQSLDQGLQFLIQYYNGEERAKGNILERFSAQQFPDLHSELNLSSLELGDSALYFCASSVAPGHRGELFFGEGSRLTVL.

This clonotype was counted a few times. A much larger clone differs by one base, so this may be a read error. The chain uses TRBV6-1 and TRBJ2-1; D call uncertain. Trimming stripped 5 bases from V and 5 bases from J, with 13 bases between. CDR1 is MNHNS, CDR2 SASEGT, per germline. This CDR3 has 14 residues. CDR3 sequence reads: CASSRIYAHNEQFF. DNA for the CDR3: TGTGCCAGCAGTCGTATCTACGCCCACAATGAGCAGTTCTTC.